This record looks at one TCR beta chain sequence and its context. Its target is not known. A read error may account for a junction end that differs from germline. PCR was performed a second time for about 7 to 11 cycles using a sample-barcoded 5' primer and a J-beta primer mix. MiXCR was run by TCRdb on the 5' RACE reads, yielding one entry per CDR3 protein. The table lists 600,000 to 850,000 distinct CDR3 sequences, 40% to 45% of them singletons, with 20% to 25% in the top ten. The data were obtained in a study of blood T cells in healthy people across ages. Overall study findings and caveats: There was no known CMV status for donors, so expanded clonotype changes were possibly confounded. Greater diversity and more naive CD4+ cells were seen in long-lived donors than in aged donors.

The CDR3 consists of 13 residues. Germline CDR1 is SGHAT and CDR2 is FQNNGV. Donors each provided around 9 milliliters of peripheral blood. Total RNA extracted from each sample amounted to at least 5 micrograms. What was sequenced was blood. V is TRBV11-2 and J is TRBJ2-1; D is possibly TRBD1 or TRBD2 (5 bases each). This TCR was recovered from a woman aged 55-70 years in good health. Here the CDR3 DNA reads TGTGCCAGCAGCTTAGGGGGGTACAATGGGCAGTTCTTC. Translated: CASSLGGYNGQFF.